Shown below are 2 T cell receptor beta chains from a single sample sequenced in a study of blood T cell repertoires in COVID-19. The assay was immunoSEQ multiplex PCR, and TCRdb's table has in-frame clones only and misses some. The sample consists of about 480,000 clones, about 88% of them appearing once. Source material: peripheral blood. These receptors were taken from a man between 18 and 29 years old with COVID-19, enrolled during active disease.

CDR3 sequence: CASSQFYRDRNNSPLHF. For the CDR3, the DNA is TGTGCCAGCAGCCAATTTTACCGGGACAGAAATAATTCACCCCTCCACTTT. V is TRBV4-2 and J is TRBJ1-6, with TRBD1 matching 7 bases. CDR1 is LGHNA and CDR2 is YNFKEQ in the germline V gene. The trim removed 2 bases at V and 5 bases at J, leaving 9 bases unmatched. CDR3 length: 17 amino acids.

The rearrangement links TRBV11-2 to TRBJ1-4; no clear D. Germline lookup yields CDR1 SGHAT and CDR2 FQNNGV. Trimming removed 0 bases from V and 15 bases from J, with 14 bases in between. This CDR3 comprises 13 residues. CDR3 sequence (DNA): TGTGCCAGCAGCTTAGATTTTGAGCCAACTGTGTTTTTT. Translated: CASSLDFEPTVFF.